This T cell receptor (beta chain) was recovered during a study of T cell clusters in autoimmune cytopenias. Multiplex touch-down PCR amplified TRB using TRB-A and TRB-B pools in one tube. TCRdb re-called the multiplex PCR reads and gives one entry per CDR3 protein, without DNA. The sample holds around 1,800 distinct CDR3 sequences. TRB amplification used 250 ng of peripheral blood genomic DNA. According to its frequency, this clonotype is medium-sized (0.01 to 0.1%). The CDR3 contains 15 residues. Germline CDR1 is SGHRS and CDR2 is YFSETQ. The same data also went into a second study, on T cell repertoires in aging, cancer and after chemotherapy.

The chain employs TRBV5-1 and TRBJ2-3; the TCRdb call, TRBD1, lacks DNA for checking. Sample: peripheral blood. The receptor was derived from a human donor with chronic lymphocytic leukemia. The CDR3 spells CASRRGTPSTDTQYF.